Listed below are T cell receptor beta chains from one sample, sequenced in a study of radiation and T cells in renal cell carcinoma. Produced via immunoSEQ multiplex PCR; TCRdb's table is partial and in-frame only. The sample consists of about 150,000 clones, more than 70% of them appearing once. Sequenced here: blood, sampled from a patient whose treatment included radiotherapy and nephrectomy. These receptors were collected from a woman aged 50 to 65 with renal cell carcinoma. Each CDR3 is given with its conserved first and last residue. The order of the fields is V gene, J gene, clone size, D gene, CDR3 DNA, CDR3 protein. The D gene is left open where the match is weak. Some rows have no size entry. The others give once, few or many, or a class for an expanded clone.

TRBV7-8	TRBJ2-2	NA	TRBD2	TGTGCCAGCGGTACTAGCGGGATAGGCACCGGGGAGCTGTTTTTT	CASGTSGIGTGELFF
TRBV4-1	TRBJ1-2	few	NA	TGCGCCAGCAGCCAAGGCCCATCGAGTTATGGCTACACCTTC	CASSQGPSSYGYTF
TRBV6-6	TRBJ1-3	NA	NA	TGTGCCAGCAGTTTAGAGATCTCTGGAAACACCATATATTTT	CASSLEISGNTIYF
TRBV5-4	TRBJ2-1	NA	NA	TGTGCCAGCAGTACCTCAGCTAGCTCCTACAATGAGCAGTTCTTC	CASSTSASSYNEQFF
TRBV7-6	TRBJ2-1	NA	NA	TGTGCCAGCAGCCGAACGGGGCCTCCCTACAATGAGCAGTTCTTC	CASSRTGPPYNEQFF
TRBV4-1	TRBJ2-1	NA	TRBD2	TGCGCCAGCAGCCAAGATCAAGGTAGCGGGAGCCAGTTCTTC	CASSQDQGSGSQFF
TRBV13	TRBJ1-6	NA	TRBD1	TGTGCCAGCAGCTTAAGACAGGGCCTCAATTCACCCCTCCACTTT	CASSLRQGLNSPLHF
TRBV29-1	TRBJ1-1	few	NA	TGCAGCGTTGAAGTTGGAACTGAAGCTTTCTTT	CSVEVGTEAFF
TRBV21-1	TRBJ1-6	NA	NA	TGTGCCAGCAGCAAACTACGGGACAGGGGCCCCAATTCACCCCTCCACTTT	CASSKLRDRGPNSPLHF
TRBV7-3	TRBJ2-1	NA	TRBD2	TGTGCCAGCAGCCCCCACCCGACTAGCGGGGGGGCCCGGGATGAGCAGTTCTTC	CASSPHPTSGGARDEQFF
TRBV19	TRBJ1-1	NA	NA	TGTGCCAGTAGTACGCAGTTGAACACTGAAGCTTTCTTT	CASSTQLNTEAFF
TRBV4-1	TRBJ1-4	NA	NA	TGCGCCAGCAGCCGAACGACTAGCGGGGAGTATAATGAAAAACTGTTTTTT	CASSRTTSGEYNEKLFF
TRBV5-4	TRBJ1-4	NA	TRBD1	TGTGCCAGCAGCTTGGGACCGGGACAGGGATTTCGAGAAAAACTGTTTTTT	CASSLGPGQGFREKLFF
TRBV5-4	TRBJ2-5	NA	TRBD2	TGTGCCAGCAGCAGAATAGCGGGGGAAGAGACCCAGTACTTC	CASSRIAGEETQYF
TRBV6-5	TRBJ1-5	few	NA	TGTGCCAGCAGTTCCCTGACAGGAGATCAGCCCCAGCATTTT	CASSSLTGDQPQHF
TRBV6-1	TRBJ1-1	NA	NA	TGTGCCAGCAGATTGACGGGAGTGAACACTGAAGCTTTCTTT	CASRLTGVNTEAFF
TRBV5-1	TRBJ1-1	NA	NA	TGCGCCAGCAGCCCCCGGGGGAACACTGAAGCTTTCTTT	CASSPRGNTEAFF
TRBV30	TRBJ1-3	NA	NA	TGTGCCTGGAGTGTATCGGGGGTCAACACCATATATTTT	CAWSVSGVNTIYF
TRBV18	TRBJ2-3	NA	TRBD2	TGTGCCAGCTCACCTCCGGGACTAGCGGGGGAAGGGGAAAGCACAGATACGCAGTATTTT	CASSPPGLAGEGESTDTQYF
TRBV30	TRBJ2-3	once	NA	TGTGCCTGGGGGACCCTCCTCGACACAGATACGCAGTATTTT	CAWGTLLDTDTQYF
TRBV6-1	TRBJ1-2	NA	TRBD1	TGTGCCAGCACCTTCGACAGGGGAAAGAACTATGGCTACACCTTC	CASTFDRGKNYGYTF
TRBV27	TRBJ1-2	NA	NA	TGTGCCAGCAGTTTAAAGGGATGGGGCTATGGCTACACCTTC	CASSLKGWGYGYTF
TRBV21-1	TRBJ2-7	NA	NA	TGTGCCAGCAGCAGCCGGGACAGGGGGTACGAGCAGTACTTC	CASSSRDRGYEQYF
TRBV2	TRBJ1-3	NA	NA	TGTGCCAGCAACAGGGTTGGTGGAAACACCATATATTTT	CASNRVGGNTIYF
TRBV5-6	TRBJ2-7	once	NA	TGTGCCAGCAGCGTACGGGACCGCCCCTACGAGCAGTACTTC	CASSVRDRPYEQYF
TRBV27	TRBJ2-1	NA	NA	TGTGCCAGCAGTCCCTCCTACAATGAGCAGTTCTTC	CASSPSYNEQFF
TRBV7-9	TRBJ1-2	NA	TRBD1	TGTGCCAGCAGCTTAGCGCAGGGGGGTAACTATGGCTACACCTTC	CASSLAQGGNYGYTF
TRBV19	TRBJ1-5	NA	TRBD1	TGTGCCAGTAGTATAGGGGGGGGACAGGGACAATATAGCAATCAGCCCCAGCATTTT	CASSIGGGQGQYSNQPQHF
TRBV6-6	TRBJ1-1	NA	TRBD1	TGTGCCAGCAGTTCAACAGGGGGCACTGAAGCTTTCTTT	CASSSTGGTEAFF
TRBV19	TRBJ2-4	NA	NA	TGTGCCAGTAGTATTCAAGGGGTGGACATTCAGTACTTC	CASSIQGVDIQYF
TRBV7-8	TRBJ1-2	NA	TRBD1	TGTGCCAGCAGCCCAGGACAGGGGCGATCCTATGGCTACACCTTC	CASSPGQGRSYGYTF
TRBV7-3	TRBJ2-3	NA	TRBD2	TGTGCCAGCAGCTTGGTCGGACTAGCGGGAGGGCAAAATGATACGCAGTATTTT	CASSLVGLAGGQNDTQYF
TRBV2	TRBJ1-1	NA	TRBD1	TGTGCCAGCAGTACTCGACAGGGATTGAACACTGAAGCTTTCTTT	CASSTRQGLNTEAFF
TRBV5-4	TRBJ2-7	NA	NA	TGTGCCAGCAGCTTGGGTCGCGAGCAGTACTTC	CASSLGREQYF
TRBV6-1	TRBJ2-3	NA	TRBD2	TGTGCCAGCAGGAGACTAGCGGGAATCACAGATACGCAGTATTTT	CASRRLAGITDTQYF
TRBV7-9	TRBJ1-5	NA	TRBD1	TGTGCCAGCAGCAGACAGGGGGGACAGCCCCAGCATTTT	CASSRQGGQPQHF
TRBV5-4	TRBJ1-4	NA	TRBD1	TGTGCCAGCAGCCCGGGACCAGGGGGGACTAATGAAAAACTGTTTTTT	CASSPGPGGTNEKLFF
TRBV19	TRBJ2-1	NA	TRBD2	TGTGCCAGTAGTATTGGTAGCGGGGGTTACAATGAGCAGTTCTTC	CASSIGSGGYNEQFF
TRBV7-2	TRBJ2-1	NA	NA	TGTGCCAGCAGCCACAGTAAGTGGGGGATTTTGTACAATGAGCAGTTCTTC	CASSHSKWGILYNEQFF
TRBV19	TRBJ2-5	once	NA	TGTGCCAGTAGTATAGGAGGGGGGCGCGGAGAGACCCAGTACTTC	CASSIGGGRGETQYF
TRBV11-2	TRBJ1-1	NA	NA	TGTGCCAGCAGCAAGATGGGGGAAATTGAAGCTTTCTTT	CASSKMGEIEAFF
TRBV29-1	TRBJ2-1	NA	NA	TGCAGCGTTGAAGGACTAGTAAATGAGCAGTTCTTC	CSVEGLVNEQFF
TRBV11-1	TRBJ2-1	NA	NA	TGTGCCAGCAGCTTAGGAGCAAACAATGAGCAGTTCTTC	CASSLGANNEQFF
TRBV2	TRBJ1-2	once	NA	TGTGCCAGCAGCGTACCGGGTCCATCTAGAGACTACACCTTC	CASSVPGPSRDYTF